This TCR beta chain was profiled in a study of shared clonotypes between healthy human individuals. Study-level points and caveats: The study drew on few donors, limiting represented genetic and exposure-history diversity.

Assay: immunoSEQ multiplex PCR; the TCRdb copy retains only in-frame clones and omits some. The table records more than 400,000 clones, about 96% of them present only once. CDR1 and CDR2 (germline): MNHEY, SMNVEV (reference sequence). CDR3 length: 17 amino acids. The V gene end was trimmed by 7 bases and the J gene end by 0 bases; junction bases not matched to a gene: 13. This clone appeared a single time. Its antigen remains unidentified. The TCR was taken from a woman in her thirties in good health. The sample taken for sequencing was naive CD4+ T cells sorted from blood. Noted subset: CD45RA+ positively selected. The chain carries TRBV27 and TRBJ2-5; 8 nucleotides line up with TRBD2. The CDR3 nucleotides are TGTGCCAGCAAAAAAAAATGGCGGGAGGTAGACCAAGAGACCCAGTACTTC. Protein sequence: CASKKKWREVDQETQYF.